The 21 T cell receptor beta chains below come from one sample, sequenced in a study of blood T cell repertoires in COVID-19. Sequencing used immunoSEQ multiplex PCR; TCRdb keeps in-frame clones, though not all of them. The data hold 70,000 to 100,000 clones, with approximately 70% observed a single time. Sequencing was carried out using peripheral blood. Receptor source: a woman aged 60 to 75 in a cohort sampled during active or convalescent COVID-19.

The rearrangement uses TRBV11-3 and TRBJ2-1, with D uncertain. The germline V gene has CDR1 SGHNT and CDR2 YENEEA. V gave up 5 bases and J gave up 7 bases, with 9 bases separating them. This CDR3 region has 12 residues. Here the CDR3 reads CASSRAGNEQFF. CDR3 sequence (DNA): TGTGCCAGCAGCCGAGCCGGGAATGAGCAGTTCTTC. The variable domain in full, with the rest retrieved from reference TRBV11-3 and TRBJ2-1, is EAGVVQSPRYKIIEKKQPVAFWCNPISGHNTLYWYLQNLGQGPELLIRYENEEAVDDSQLPKDRFSAERLKGVDSTLKIQPAELGDSAVYLCASSRAGNEQFFGPGTRLTVL.

This clone occurred many times. V usage is TRBV3-1 (or the pseudogene TRBV3-2) and J usage is TRBJ1-2, with TRBD1 identical over 7 bases. The junction had 5 bases not matched to a gene; V was cut back by 6 bases and J by 1 base. This CDR3 has 14 residues. The V gene's germline CDR1 is LGHDT and CDR2 YNNKEL (reference sequence). The CDR3 DNA reads TGTGCCAGCAGTGGGACAGAGCATAACTATGGCTACACCTTC. Translated: CASSGTEHNYGYTF.

This clone was seen repeatedly, ten times or more. This chain connects TRBV7-3 to TRBJ1-1; D remains ambiguous. The germline CDR1 and CDR2 sequences are SGHTA and FQGTGA. V was clipped by 0 bases and J by 0 bases, with 8 bases between them. The length of the CDR3 is 15 residues. The CDR3 DNA reads TGTGCCAGCAGCTTAACTGGCGGAATGAACACTGAAGCTTTCTTT. Translated, it gives CASSLTGGMNTEAFF. Combining the CDR3 with reference TRBV7-3 and TRBJ1-1 gives the whole variable domain GAGVSQTPSNKVTEKGKYVELRCDPISGHTALYWYRQSLGQGPEFLIYFQGTGAADDSGLPNDRFFAVRPEGSVSTLKIQRTERGDSAVYLCASSLTGGMNTEAFFGQGTRLTVV.

The chain employs TRBV7-2 and TRBJ2-5; D possibly corresponds to TRBD2 (5 bases). V was cut by 1 base and J by 4 bases, with 13 bases left in between. The CDR3 covers 15 residues. CDR1 and CDR2 (germline): SGHTA, FQGNSA. The CDR3 coding sequence is TGTGCCAGCAGCTTAGGTAGCGACCAAAGAGAGACCCAGTACTTC. This encodes CASSLGSDQRETQYF.

This clone was observed a few times. This sequence joins TRBV2 and TRBJ1-5; 8 bases line up with TRBD1. Germline loops: CDR1 SNHLY, CDR2 FYNNEI. Trimming cost V 7 bases and J 10 bases; bases outside gene matches: 6. This CDR3 has 12 residues. Written as DNA, the CDR3 is TGTGCCAGCACTAGGGACAGGCGACCCCAGCATTTT. Its protein product is CASTRDRRPQHF.

The chain carries TRBV7-9 and TRBJ1-3; D gene uncertain. CDR1 and CDR2 from the germline V gene are SEHNR and FQNEAQ (reference sequence). The V and J ends lost 5 bases and 6 bases respectively, with 5 bases between them. This CDR3 region has 11 residues. CDR3 sequence: CASSLINTIYF. In DNA, the CDR3 is TGTGCCAGCAGCCTAATAAACACCATATATTTT.

This clone showed up many times. J is TRBJ1-4 and V is TRBV5-6, with D uncertain. The CDR3 extends over 15 amino acids. Germline CDR1 is SGHDT and CDR2 is YYEEEE. Trimming took 1 base from V and 0 from J, leaving 7 bases between them. The CDR3 bases are TGTGCCAGCAGCTTGTTCGGTTCAACTAATGAAAAACTGTTTTTT. The encoded protein is CASSLFGSTNEKLFF.

This sequence joins TRBV5-1 and TRBJ1-6; D may be TRBD1 (6 bases). V gave up 0 bases and J gave up 8 bases, with 9 bases separating them. CDR1 and CDR2 from the germline V gene are SGHRS and YFSETQ. The CDR3 runs 14 residues. CDR3 region: CASSLETGYSPLHF. CDR3 coding DNA: TGCGCCAGCAGCTTGGAGACAGGCTATTCACCCCTCCACTTT.

The chain carries TRBV7-9 and TRBJ1-4; 10 positions match TRBD1. Germline CDR1 reads SEHNR; CDR2 reads FQNEAQ (reference sequence). This CDR3 is 15 amino acids long. J lost 8 bases, V lost 4 bases, and 7 bases had no gene match. CDR3 in amino acids: CASSSTGTGAEKLFF. The CDR3 coding sequence is TGTGCCAGCAGCTCAACCGGGACAGGGGCGGAAAAACTGTTTTTT.

This clone showed up many times. V and J are TRBV7-2 and TRBJ2-1; weak D call: TRBD2 (7 bases). Trimming removed 4 bases from V and 2 bases from J, with 15 bases in between. The CDR3 is 16 amino acids. CDR1 is SGHTA and CDR2 is FQGNSA in the germline V gene. CDR3 protein: CASSSLGGAAYNEQFF. Here the CDR3 DNA reads TGTGCCAGCAGCTCCTTAGGGGGGGCGGCCTACAATGAGCAGTTCTTC.

This clone was seen repeatedly, ten times or more. The rearrangement joins TRBV2 to TRBJ2-1, with D maybe TRBD2 (5 bases). The germline V gene has CDR1 SNHLY and CDR2 FYNNEI. The CDR3 runs 11 residues. Trimming took off 6 bases at V and 9 bases at J, with 9 bases between the two ends. CDR3 sequence reads: CASSRTSEQFF. The DNA for the CDR3 is TGTGCCAGCAGCCGTACTAGTGAGCAGTTCTTC.

The chain carries TRBV5-1 and TRBJ2-5, with 12 bases that match TRBD2. The CDR3 runs 13 residues. With V trimmed by 4 bases and J by 14 bases, 9 bases remained unmatched. Germline values: CDR1 SGHRS, CDR2 YFSETQ. CDR3 amino acids: CASSGRLAGDLYF. CDR3 in DNA: TGCGCCAGCAGCGGGCGACTAGCGGGGGACCTTTACTTC.

The V and J genes are TRBV2 and TRBJ1-3, with D perhaps matching TRBD1 (5 bases). V was shortened by 4 bases and J by 0 bases, with 13 bases between the two germline ends. CDR1 SNHLY and CDR2 FYNNEI come from the germline V gene. CDR3 length: 16 amino acids. The CDR3 region is CASSAGQGYSGNTIYF. CDR3 bases: TGTGCCAGCAGTGCCGGACAAGGATACTCTGGAAACACCATATATTTT.

This rearrangement joins TRBV5-6 to TRBJ2-5, with 8 positions matching TRBD2. Trimming at V came to 2 bases and at J to 4 bases, leaving 10 bases not matched to a gene. From germline, CDR1 is SGHDT and CDR2 YYEEEE. The CDR3 totals 16 residues. The CDR3 loop is CASSFPGGDLGETQYF. CDR3 nucleotide sequence: TGTGCCAGCAGCTTTCCCGGGGGGGACCTGGGAGAGACCCAGTACTTC.

The chain combines TRBV2 with TRBJ1-2; a weak D match, TRBD1 (6 bases). V lost 2 bases, J lost 8 bases, and 18 bases lay in between. CDR3 size: 15 residues. The V gene's germline CDR1 is SNHLY and CDR2 FYNNEI. The CDR3 nucleotides are TGTGCCAGCAGTGAACAGTCTAATGTCAGGGGAGGCTACACCTTC. Amino acid sequence: CASSEQSNVRGGYTF.

This clone was recorded a few times. CDR3 residues: CASNWSNQPQHF. The CDR3 nucleotides are TGTGCCAGTAATTGGAGTAATCAGCCCCAGCATTTT. The chain recombines TRBV19 with TRBJ1-5, with D hard to call. Germline loops: CDR1 LNHDA, CDR2 SQIVND (reference sequence). The CDR3 is 12 residues long. V dropped 7 bases and J dropped 4 bases, with 8 bases sitting between them.

This chain connects TRBV7-3 to TRBJ1-1; D gene uncertain. Germline values: CDR1 SGHTA, CDR2 FQGTGA. CDR3 length: 13 residues. Trimming took 5 bases from V and 1 from J, leaving 8 bases between them. CDR3 coding DNA: TGTGCCAGCAGCCAAGAGAGGAACACTGAAGCTTTCTTT. Encoded protein: CASSQERNTEAFF. Filled out from reference TRBV7-3 and TRBJ1-1, the complete variable domain reads GAGVSQTPSNKVTEKGKYVELRCDPISGHTALYWYRQSLGQGPEFLIYFQGTGAADDSGLPNDRFFAVRPEGSVSTLKIQRTERGDSAVYLCASSQERNTEAFFGQGTRLTVV.

This clone was seen a single time. CDR3 in DNA: TGTGCCAGCAGCCAAGAAGTAGCGGGGGCCCCCTACGAGCAGTACTTC. This codes for CASSQEVAGAPYEQYF. The chain links TRBV14 to TRBJ2-7, with 9 bases aligning to TRBD2. The CDR3 has 16 amino acids. The germline V gene encodes CDR1 SGHDN and CDR2 FVKESK. J lost 2 bases, V lost 0 bases, and 5 bases had no gene match.

This clone was detected a few times. The V call is TRBV5-1, the J call TRBJ1-6, with 7 bases that match TRBD1. The germline CDR1 and CDR2 sequences are SGHRS and YFSETQ. With V trimmed by 3 bases and J by 7 bases, 4 bases remained unmatched. The CDR3 totals 14 residues. CDR3 region: CASSSGQENSPLHF. The CDR3 DNA reads as TGCGCCAGCAGCTCCGGACAGGAAAATTCACCCCTCCACTTT.

The rearrangement uses TRBV21-1 and TRBJ2-2; the table's TRBD2 call for D was not verified on the DNA. TRBV21-1 is listed as a pseudogene. This CDR3 has 15 residues. CDR3 DNA: TGTGCCAGAGGGGAGGCGATCCCGAACACCGGGGAGCTGTTTTTT. As protein: CARGEAIPNTGELFF.

The rearrangement uses TRBV19 and TRBJ1-2; 8 bases are a match to TRBD1. The CDR3 has 14 amino acids. The V gene end was trimmed by 0 bases and the J gene end by 8 bases; junction bases not matched to a gene: 5. Germline V gene lookup returns CDR1 LNHDA and CDR2 SQIVND (reference sequence). CDR3 in amino acids: CASSIETGGRGYTF. Written as DNA, the CDR3 is TGTGCCAGTAGTATAGAAACAGGGGGACGAGGCTACACCTTC. Filled out from reference TRBV19 and TRBJ1-2, the complete variable domain reads DGGITQSPKYLFRKEGQNVTLSCEQNLNHDAMYWYRQDPGQGLRLIYYSQIVNDFQKGDIAEGYSVSREKKESFPLTVTSAQKNPTAFYLCASSIETGGRGYTFGSGTRLTVV.